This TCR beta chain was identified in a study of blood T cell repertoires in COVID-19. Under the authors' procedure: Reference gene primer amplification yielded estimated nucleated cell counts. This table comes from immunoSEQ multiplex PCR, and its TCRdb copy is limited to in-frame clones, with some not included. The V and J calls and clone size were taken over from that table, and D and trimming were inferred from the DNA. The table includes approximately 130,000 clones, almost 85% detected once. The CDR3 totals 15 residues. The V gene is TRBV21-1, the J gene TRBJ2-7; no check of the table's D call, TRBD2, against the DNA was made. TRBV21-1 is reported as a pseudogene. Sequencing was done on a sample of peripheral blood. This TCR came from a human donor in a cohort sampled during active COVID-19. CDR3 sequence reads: CASSKKAAVTYEQYF. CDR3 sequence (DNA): TGTGCCAGCAGCAAAAAGGCAGCGGTAACCTACGAGCAGTACTTC.